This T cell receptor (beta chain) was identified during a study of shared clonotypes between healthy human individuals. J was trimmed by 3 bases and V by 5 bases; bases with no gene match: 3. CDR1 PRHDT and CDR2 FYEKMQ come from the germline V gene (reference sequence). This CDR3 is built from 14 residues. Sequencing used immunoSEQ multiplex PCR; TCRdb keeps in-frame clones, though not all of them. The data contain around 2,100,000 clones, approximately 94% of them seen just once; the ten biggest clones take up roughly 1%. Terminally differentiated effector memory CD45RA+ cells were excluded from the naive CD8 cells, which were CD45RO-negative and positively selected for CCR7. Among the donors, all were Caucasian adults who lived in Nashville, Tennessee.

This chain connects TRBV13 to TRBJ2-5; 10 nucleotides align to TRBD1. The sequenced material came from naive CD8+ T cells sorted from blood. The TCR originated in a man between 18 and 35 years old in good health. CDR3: CASSPGTGEETQYF. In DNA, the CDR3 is TGTGCCAGCAGCCCCGGGACAGGGGAAGAGACCCAGTACTTC.